This is a list of T cell receptor beta chains from one sample in a study of siplizumab effects on memory and regulatory T cells. Method: immunoSEQ multiplex PCR; TCRdb's copy keeps in-frame clones and lacks some. This sample has about 13,000 clones, with almost 50% found just once. The antigens these receptors bind are not known. The sequenced sample was CFSE-low (dividing) CD4+ T cells sorted from an allogeneic mixed lymphocyte reaction. The source of these receptors is a human donor in good health; the cells came from an allogeneic mixed lymphocyte reaction. The conserved cysteine and the conserved F or W are not part of the CDR3 here.

TRBJ2-5 | TRBV18 | ASSPAGFQETQY
NA | TRBV4-2 | ASSQDLGSRYEQY
TRBJ1-1 | TRBV6-5 | ASSYRRVSMNTEAF
TRBJ1-6 | TRBV14 | ASSQGGTSSYNSPLH
TRBJ2-3 | TRBV9 | ASSVDAGQTILDTQY
TRBJ1-2 | TRBV18 | ASSPGPDYGYT
TRBJ2-7 | TRBV6-5 | ASSFLNGPYEEQY
TRBJ2-7 | TRBV7-2 | ASSPQQGARYEQY
TRBJ1-2 | TRBV6-5 | ASSQRRDYGYT
TRBJ1-5 | TRBV9 | ASSVVDMGRGRSAGNQPQH
TRBJ2-3 | TRBV5-1 | ASSRERGTDTQY
TRBJ1-1 | TRBV21-1 | ASSKVGATSNTEAF
TRBJ2-7 | TRBV4-2 | ASSQDLGTAKSYEQY
TRBJ2-3 | TRBV29-1 | SVDKGTDTQY
TRBJ1-2 | TRBV6-6 | ASSRGDGYT
TRBJ1-6 | TRBV30 | ARKGQGYNSPLH
TRBJ1-2 | TRBV6-5 | ASSYSNRPNYGYT
TRBJ2-7 | TRBV28 | ASSLRSKYYEQY
TRBJ1-1 | TRBV7-2 | ASSPNRLTGGGRAF
TRBJ2-3 | TRBV7-8 | ASSLLSTTRTDTQY
TRBJ2-1 | TRBV9 | ASSVAGTSLF
TRBJ2-7 | TRBV7-2 | ASTGSGAYEQY
TRBJ2-7 | TRBV9 | ASSRDESYEQY
TRBJ2-7 | TRBV7-9 | ASSPYSYEQY
TRBJ1-2 | TRBV6-5 | ASGGSPNGGHT
TRBJ1-1 | TRBV4-1 | ASSQDRFGSMNTEAF
TRBJ2-7 | TRBV27 | ASSLTPTLYEQY
TRBJ1-2 | TRBV15 | ATSSRNYGYT
TRBJ2-5 | TRBV10-1 | ASRRLAGDQETQY
TRBJ1-2 | TRBV5-1 | ASSFEGSGGLDYGYT
TRBJ1-1 | TRBV6-5 | ASTRKSGPSTEAF
TRBJ1-6 | TRBV5-1 | ASSLVGSGNSPLH
TRBJ2-2 | TRBV2 | ASSNQGFDTGELF
TRBJ1-5 | TRBV18 | ASSPGNQPQH
TRBJ1-2 | TRBV7-9 | ASSLDGTSRYT
TRBJ1-1 | TRBV5-1 | ASSLQGLTEAF
TRBJ2-7 | TRBV5-1 | ASRLSSGETYEQY
TRBJ2-1 | TRBV25-1 | ASSESRTSHEQF
TRBJ2-1 | TRBV11-3 | ASSLALASYNEQF
TRBJ1-2 | TRBV10-3 | AISPDSNYGYT
TRBJ2-3 | TRBV5-1 | ASSQGTSGVTDTQY
TRBJ1-1 | TRBV15 | ATSLRLDTEAF
TRBJ2-3 | TRBV19 | ATEGQGGDTQY
TRBJ2-7 | TRBV18 | ASSKSGASEQY
TRBJ2-5 | TRBV7-6 | ASSFLAEQETQY
TRBJ1-4 | TRBV30 | AWSRGQIATNEKLF
TRBJ1-2 | TRBV5-4 | ASSFGQGLLDYGYT
TRBJ1-1 | TRBV5-1 | ASSRNSLNTEAF
TRBJ2-3 | TRBV19 | ASSIPGLAGDTQY
TRBJ1-1 | TRBV18 | ASSTITGGTEAF
TRBJ2-1 | TRBV6-6 | ASSSWTAPTGQF
TRBJ1-5 | TRBV6-6 | ATGRDSNQPQH
TRBJ2-3 | TRBV7-2 | ASSFRDRGGISTDTQY
TRBJ2-5 | TRBV7-2 | ASSLETAGTQY